The 20 T cell receptor beta chains listed next were all sequenced from one sample in a study of blood T cell repertoires in COVID-19. Some clones are missing from TCRdb's copy, which holds only in-frame ones; the method was immunoSEQ multiplex PCR. The sample has about 60,000 clones, around nine tenths seen once. The sample consisted of peripheral blood. The receptor set was obtained from a man between 60 and 70 years old with acute or convalescent COVID-19.

This clone has only one observation. The chain employs TRBV28 and TRBJ2-5; 8 nucleotides agree with TRBD2. Losses at the gene ends were 4 bases for V and 5 bases for J; bases not matched to a gene: 9. CDR3 size: 15 residues. Germline lookup yields CDR1 MDHEN and CDR2 SYDVKM. CDR3 nucleotide sequence: TGTGCCAGCAGTTGGGCCCAGCGGGAGTGGGAGACCCAGTACTTC. Translated, it gives CASSWAQREWETQYF.

This clone is a singleton in its sample. The chain uses TRBV28 and TRBJ2-2; TRBD1 agrees at 7 bases. This CDR3 is built from 17 residues. The junction had 15 bases not matched to a gene; V was cut back by 7 bases and J by 4 bases. Germline CDR1 MDHEN, CDR2 SYDVKM. CDR3 region: CASIPAYGQALTGELFF. The DNA for the CDR3 is TGTGCCAGCATTCCGGCTTATGGACAGGCCCTCACCGGGGAGCTGTTTTTT.

CDR3 amino acids: CASSYRTGFYDNEQFF. In nucleotides, the CDR3 is TGTGCCAGCAGCTATCGGACAGGGTTTTATGACAATGAGCAGTTCTTC. This sequence joins TRBV7-9 and TRBJ2-1, with 8 bases aligning to TRBD1. V lost 4 bases and J lost 5; bases outside the gene matches: 10. This CDR3 is built from 16 residues. Per germline, CDR1 SEHNR and CDR2 FQNEAQ (reference sequence).

This rearrangement joins TRBV10-3 to TRBJ2-5; D is possibly TRBD2 (6 bases). V was clipped by 4 bases and J by 1 base, with 13 bases between them. Germline V lookup: CDR1 ENHRY, CDR2 SYGVKD. This CDR3 has 15 residues. CDR3 nucleotide sequence: TGTGCCATCAGTGGTTACGGGGGTCCCCAAGAGACCCAGTACTTC. This codes for CAISGYGGPQETQYF.

The rearrangement uses TRBV24-1 and TRBJ1-4; 11 bases are shared with TRBD1. The junction had 3 bases not matched to a gene; V was cut back by 2 bases and J by 8 bases. The CDR3 covers 15 residues. Per germline, CDR1 KGHDR and CDR2 SFDVKD. The CDR3 is CATSDSGTGGEKLFF. The CDR3 nucleotides read TGTGCCACCAGTGATTCCGGGACAGGGGGAGAAAAACTGTTTTTT.

CDR3 sequence: CARSLSVPGQMYSYEQYF. The DNA of the CDR3 is TGTGCCAGAAGCTTGTCAGTGCCGGGACAGATGTACTCCTACGAGCAGTACTTC. The rearrangement links TRBV5-3 to TRBJ2-7; 7 bases map to TRBD1. TRBV5-3 belongs to the ORF category, with a function that is uncertain. The J segment lost 0 bases and the V segment lost 1 base, leaving 13 bases of the junction unmatched. CDR3 size: 18 residues.

A remark on this clone: Germline and junction disagree at one end, which may indicate a read error. The chain uses TRBV6-6 and TRBJ1-3; D gene ambiguous. CDR1 is MNHNY, CDR2 SVGAGI, per germline (reference sequence). The CDR3 sequence is 14 residues long. The CDR3 sequence is CASSYSDSGNTTYF. CDR3 DNA sequence: TGTGCCAGCAGTTACTCAGACTCTGGAAACACCACATATTTT.

The chain couples TRBV5-1 to TRBJ2-1; D is uncertain. The germline gives CDR1 SGHRS, CDR2 YFSETQ. V dropped 0 bases and J dropped 0 bases, with 10 bases sitting between them. The CDR3 is 16 residues long. The CDR3, as DNA: TGCGCCAGCAGCTTGGGTGCAGGAAGCTCCTACAATGAGCAGTTCTTC. Translating it yields CASSLGAGSSYNEQFF.

This chain links TRBV11-2 with TRBJ2-1; D may be TRBD2 (5 bases). Germline V gene sequence: CDR1 SGHAT, CDR2 FQNNGV. Trimming pared 5 bases from V and 8 bases from J, leaving 19 bases between. This CDR3 region has 15 residues. The CDR3 DNA reads as TGTGCCAGCAGCGCCACCAGCGGTCCGTGGGATGAGCAGTTCTTC. It encodes CASSATSGPWDEQFF.

The V and J genes are TRBV29-1 and TRBJ1-1; D not resolved. V lost 0 bases, J lost 1 base, and 9 bases lay in between. Germline CDR1 and CDR2: SQVTM and ANQGSEA. The CDR3 totals 14 residues. The CDR3 DNA reads TGCAGCGTTGAAGATCCTACGGGGAACACTGAAGCTTTCTTT. This codes for CSVEDPTGNTEAFF.

CDR3 nucleotides: TGTGCCTGGACCTCGGACTCGGTCACCGGGGAGCTGTTTTTT. It specifies CAWTSDSVTGELFF. The V call is TRBV30, the J call TRBJ2-2, with D perhaps TRBD2 (5 bases). V was cut by 4 bases and J by 4 bases, with 13 bases left in between. CDR1 is GTSNPN and CDR2 is SVGIG in the germline V gene (reference sequence). The CDR3 spans 14 residues.

This rearrangement joins TRBV6-5 to TRBJ2-5; D is possibly TRBD1 (6 bases). The CDR3 runs to 13 residues. The germline CDR1 and CDR2 sequences are MNHEY and SVGAGI. Trimming shortened V by 9 bases and J by 2 bases, and 13 bases separated the two germline ends. The CDR3 protein is CASRRTVQETQYF. The CDR3 region has the DNA TGTGCCAGTAGGAGGACAGTTCAAGAGACCCAGTACTTC.

The chain employs TRBV4-2 and TRBJ2-7; 8 bases map to TRBD1. Germline CDR1 and CDR2: LGHNA and YNFKEQ. With V trimmed by 0 bases and J by 3 bases, 7 bases remained unmatched. The CDR3 covers 16 residues. CDR3 protein: CASSQDRGTGHYEQYF. The CDR3 region has the DNA TGTGCCAGCAGCCAAGATCGCGGGACAGGACACTACGAGCAGTACTTC.

This clone was seen just once. CDR3 protein: CASMRGPETQYF. DNA for the CDR3: TGTGCCAGCATGAGAGGGCCGGAGACCCAGTACTTC. The chain joins TRBV25-1 to TRBJ2-5; the D gene is possibly TRBD2 (5 bases). This CDR3 comprises 12 residues. CDR1 is MGHDK and CDR2 is SYGVNS in the germline V gene. The V end was cut by 7 bases, the J end by 5 bases, with 11 bases between.

The V call is TRBV18, the J call TRBJ1-2; 8 bases align to TRBD1. CDR1 is KGHSH, CDR2 LQKENI, per germline. The CDR3 length is 14 residues. The ends lost 3 bases at V and 4 bases at J; junction bases unmatched: 4. The CDR3: CASSPTGDGYGYTF. CDR3 nucleotide sequence: TGTGCCAGCTCACCGACAGGGGATGGCTATGGCTACACCTTC.

Here the CDR3 DNA reads TGTGCCACCCGGCTACAGGGGGAATATGGCTACACCTTC. The encoded protein is CATRLQGEYGYTF. The rearrangement links TRBV2 to TRBJ1-2; 8 bases line up with TRBD1. Trimming removed 10 bases from V and 5 bases from J; junction bases left unmatched: 9. CDR1 and CDR2 from the germline V gene are SNHLY and FYNNEI. This CDR3 comprises 13 residues.

This chain uses TRBV5-4 with TRBJ2-3; 10 positions agree with TRBD2. Unmatched junction bases numbered 8, after V lost 4 bases and J lost 9 bases. CDR3 length equals 14 residues. Germline V gene data show CDR1 as SGHNT and CDR2 as YYREEE (reference sequence). CDR3 nucleotide sequence: TGTGCCAGCAGCCTGGGGGTAGCGGGAGGCACGCAGTATTTT. Amino acid sequence: CASSLGVAGGTQYF. Complete variable domain (other parts from reference TRBV5-4 and TRBJ2-3): ETGVTQSPTHLIKTRGQQVTLRCSSQSGHNTVSWYQQALGQGPQFIFQYYREEENGRGNFPPRFSGLQFPNYSSELNVNALELDDSALYLCASSLGVAGGTQYFGPGTRLTVL.

The chain employs TRBV29-1 and TRBJ2-1; 9 nucleotides line up with TRBD2. Germline CDR1 SQVTM, CDR2 ANQGSEA. The V segment lost 1 base and the J segment 9 bases; nucleotides outside the gene matches: 10. This CDR3 comprises 15 residues. The CDR3 region has the DNA TGCAGCGTTGAAGGGAGTAGCGGGAGAGAAAGTGAGCAGTTCTTC. It is translated as CSVEGSSGRESEQFF.

The chain has TRBV7-9 and TRBJ2-5; 9 positions match TRBD1. The CDR3 runs 13 residues. CDR1 and CDR2 (germline): SEHNR, FQNEAQ (reference sequence). After removal of 11 bases from V and 5 bases from J, the junction contained 9 bases not matched to a gene. The CDR3 loop reads CAQRDRAGETQYF. CDR3 nucleotides: TGTGCCCAGCGGGACAGGGCAGGGGAGACCCAGTACTTC.

This chain joins TRBV24-1 and TRBJ2-3; 9 nucleotides line up with TRBD2. Germline loops: CDR1 KGHDR, CDR2 SFDVKD. The CDR3 length is 15 residues. V lost 4 bases and J lost 3; bases outside the gene matches: 4. CDR3 DNA sequence: TGTGCCACCAGTGAACCTAGCGGGGTGACAGATACGCAGTATTTT. It codes for CATSEPSGVTDTQYF.